The present T cell receptor beta chain was sequenced within a study of cytomegalovirus exposure and HLA in healthy donors. Study-level findings and limits: For TCR beta chains, V- and J-gene trimming was later linked to a missense DCLRE1C variant.

Germline loops: CDR1 PRHDT, CDR2 FYEKMQ (reference sequence). There are 13 residues in the CDR3. Trimming cost V 6 bases and J 5 bases; bases outside gene matches: 4. PCR employed 60 Vbeta and 13 Jbeta primers. Profiled with immunoSEQ multiplex PCR; TCRdb holds only in-frame clones, not every one. This sample contains 75,000 to 95,000 clones. To note about this clone: Its antigen is as yet unknown.

Sample: PBMCs. The clonotype originates from a man aged 25-45 years in good health and CMV-seronegative. The V and J genes are TRBV13 and TRBJ2-1; 7 nucleotides align to TRBD1. In DNA form, the CDR3 reads TGTGCCAGCAGGAGGGGGCAAAACAATGAGCAGTTCTTC. Translated, it gives CASRRGQNNEQFF.